Below, 29 T cell receptor beta chains from the same sample are listed, as sequenced in a study of cytomegalovirus exposure and HLA in healthy donors. In the PCR, 60 Vbeta and 13 Jbeta primers were used. Sequencing used immunoSEQ multiplex PCR; TCRdb keeps in-frame clones, though not all of them. The table includes 90,000 to 110,000 clones, approximately 79% detected once. Sample: PBMCs. The receptors stem from a man aged 25-45 years in good health and CMV-seropositive.

This rearrangement joins TRBV19 to TRBJ1-6; TRBD1 might be the D (5 bases). V lost 8 bases and J 6 bases, leaving 8 bases between the germline ends. CDR3 length: 12 amino acids. Per the germline V gene, CDR1 is LNHDA and CDR2 is SQIVND (reference sequence). CDR3 region: CASGHLNSPLHF. The CDR3, as DNA: TGTGCCAGTGGACACCTTAATTCACCCCTCCACTTT. The whole variable domain, remainder taken from reference TRBV19 and TRBJ1-6, is DGGITQSPKYLFRKEGQNVTLSCEQNLNHDAMYWYRQDPGQGLRLIYYSQIVNDFQKGDIAEGYSVSREKKESFPLTVTSAQKNPTAFYLCASGHLNSPLHFGNGTRLTVT.

The rearrangement joins TRBV18 to TRBJ1-1; no firm D call. V was pared by 1 base and J by 2 bases, with 8 bases between. This CDR3 spans 14 amino acids. Germline CDR1 and CDR2: KGHSH and LQKENI. The chain's CDR3 is CASSPQRRNTEAFF. The CDR3 DNA is TGTGCCAGCTCACCACAGCGCAGAAACACTGAAGCTTTCTTT.

A few counts support this clone. The chain carries TRBV19 and TRBJ2-7; no clear D. CDR1 is LNHDA and CDR2 is SQIVND in the germline V gene (reference sequence). The V and J ends lost 4 bases and 2 bases respectively, with 15 bases between them. The length of the CDR3 is 15 residues. CDR3 residues: CASSTSGTAPYEQYF. The CDR3 bases are TGTGCCAGTAGTACGTCGGGTACGGCCCCCTACGAGCAGTACTTC.

This clone was detected once. The V call is TRBV19, the J call TRBJ1-1; no clear D. The CDR3 contains 13 residues. V lost 4 bases, J lost 2 bases, and 8 bases lay in between. Germline V lookup: CDR1 LNHDA, CDR2 SQIVND (reference sequence). DNA for the CDR3: TGTGCCAGTAGTACAGTAAGTAACACTGAAGCTTTCTTT. This encodes CASSTVSNTEAFF.

The J gene is TRBJ2-7, the V gene TRBV4-1; a weak D match, TRBD2 (5 bases). Trimming cost V 4 bases and J 0 bases, with 10 bases left between them. Germline V lookup: CDR1 MGHRA, CDR2 YSYEKL. CDR3 length: 14 amino acids. The CDR3 protein is CASSLYEGSYEQYF. As DNA, the CDR3 is TGCGCCAGCAGCCTGTATGAGGGCTCCTACGAGCAGTACTTC.

As to this clone: The junction and the germline gene differ at one end; a read error may be behind it. This chain uses TRBV6-5 with TRBJ1-2; tentative D call: TRBD1 (5 bases). CDR1 and CDR2 (germline): MNHEY, SVGAGI. The CDR3 has 14 amino acids. The CDR3 nucleotides read TGTGCCAGCAGCCTGGCGGGGACTAACTATGCCTACACCTTC. The encoded protein is CASSLAGTNYAYTF.

V and J are TRBV7-8 and TRBJ1-5, with D perhaps TRBD1 (6 bases). With 4 bases removed from V and 1 base from J, the gap between germline ends came to 11 bases. This CDR3 spans 15 amino acids. The germline V gene encodes CDR1 SGHVS and CDR2 FQNEAQ. The CDR3 spells CASSSQQGSNQPQHF. The CDR3 nucleotides read TGTGCCAGCAGCTCGCAGCAGGGGAGCAATCAGCCCCAGCATTTT.

The V call is TRBV11-1, the J call TRBJ2-3; TRBD2 aligns across 9 bases. With 5 bases clipped from V and 3 bases from J, the junction kept 9 bases outside the gene matches. Germline loops: CDR1 SGHAT, CDR2 FQDESV (reference sequence). This CDR3 contains 16 residues. CDR3 coding DNA: TGTGCCAGCAGCCTGCTTAGCGGGGGTTGGACAGATACGCAGTATTTT. Translated, it gives CASSLLSGGWTDTQYF.

The rearrangement links TRBV19 to TRBJ2-5; TRBD1 matches at 12 bases. J gave up 5 bases and V 4 bases, and 2 bases lay outside the gene matches. The germline gives CDR1 LNHDA, CDR2 SQIVND (reference sequence). The CDR3 runs to 14 residues. CDR3 in DNA: TGTGCCAGTAGTAGGGACAGGGGGCGGGAGACCCAGTACTTC. This codes for CASSRDRGRETQYF.

V is TRBV5-8 and J is TRBJ2-6; 8 bases are a match to TRBD2. The CDR3 extends over 17 amino acids. V gave up 4 bases and J gave up 0 bases; unmatched junction bases: 6. Germline CDR1 SGHTS, CDR2 YDEGEE. CDR3 residues: CASSPGLAPSGANVLTF. The DNA for the CDR3 is TGTGCCAGCAGCCCAGGACTAGCCCCCTCTGGGGCCAACGTCCTGACTTTC.

The V call is TRBV12-5, the J call TRBJ2-7, with 13 nucleotides matching TRBD2. With V trimmed by 7 bases and J by 5 bases, 8 bases remained unmatched. CDR1 LGHNT and CDR2 FRNRAP come from the germline V gene. This CDR3 has 15 residues. DNA for the CDR3: TGTGCTAGTGCCCGACTAGCGGGGGGAACCCACGAGCAGTACTTC. Its translation is CASARLAGGTHEQYF. Supplemented by reference TRBV12-5 and TRBJ2-7, the full variable domain reads DARVTQTPRHKVTEMGQEVTMRCQPILGHNTVFWYRQTMMQGLELLAYFRNRAPLDDSGMPKDRFSAEMPDATLATLKIQPSEPRDSAVYFCASARLAGGTHEQYFGPGTRLTVT.

The chain carries TRBV19 and TRBJ2-2; tentative D call: TRBD2 (6 bases). Trimming removed 9 bases from V and 5 bases from J, with 10 bases in between. Germline CDR1 LNHDA, CDR2 SQIVND (reference sequence). This CDR3 has 12 amino acids. The CDR3 loop is CASDGRTGELFF. CDR3 coding DNA: TGTGCCAGCGACGGGAGAACCGGGGAGCTGTTTTTT.

The rearrangement joins TRBV4-1 to TRBJ2-7; TRBD1 matches 11 bases. Germline V gives CDR1 MGHRA, CDR2 YSYEKL. With 4 bases clipped from V and 2 bases from J, the junction kept 1 base outside the gene matches. This CDR3 comprises 14 residues. The CDR3 DNA sequence: TGCGCCAGCAGCCCGGGACAGGGGGCCTACGAGCAGTACTTC. Its protein is CASSPGQGAYEQYF.

This chain connects TRBV18 to TRBJ2-3; 8 bases align to TRBD1. Germline-derived CDR1 and CDR2 are KGHSH and LQKENI. This CDR3 contains 14 residues. V lost 6 bases, J lost 4 bases, and 6 bases stayed unmatched. CDR3 sequence reads: CASSQTGGPDTQYF. DNA for the CDR3: TGTGCCAGCTCTCAAACAGGGGGTCCAGATACGCAGTATTTT.

The chain uses TRBV28 and TRBJ2-1; D gene unclear. The CDR3 sequence is 14 residues long. With 5 bases removed from V and 8 bases from J, the gap between germline ends came to 16 bases. CDR1 and CDR2 (germline): MDHEN, SYDVKM. The CDR3 here is CASSPLVGADEQFF. The CDR3 DNA sequence: TGTGCCAGCAGTCCTCTGGTGGGCGCCGATGAGCAGTTCTTC. The entire variable domain, with the rest obtained from reference TRBV28 and TRBJ2-1, is as follows: DVKVTQSSRYLVKRTGEKVFLECVQDMDHENMFWYRQDPGLGLRLIYFSYDVKMKEKGDIPEGYSVSREKKERFSLILESASTNQTSMYLCASSPLVGADEQFFGPGTRLTVL.

This clone was observed once. J is TRBJ1-2 and V is TRBV30, with a tentative D call TRBD1 (5 bases). The CDR3 spans 13 residues. V lost 1 base, J lost 1 base, and 7 bases lay in between. Germline V gene sequence: CDR1 GTSNPN, CDR2 SVGIG (reference sequence). CDR3 residues: CAWSEGINYGYTF. The CDR3 DNA follows: TGTGCCTGGAGTGAGGGGATTAACTATGGCTACACCTTC.

The chain is built from TRBV25-1 and TRBJ1-2; TRBD1 agrees at 9 bases. From germline, CDR1 is MGHDK and CDR2 SYGVNS. Trimming removed 1 base from V and 4 bases from J; junction bases left unmatched: 1. This CDR3 is built from 14 residues. CDR3 bases: TGTGCCAGCAGTGAATCGGACAGGGGCTATGGCTACACCTTC. It encodes CASSESDRGYGYTF.

This chain uses TRBV4-1 with TRBJ2-3; D ambiguous. The CDR3 covers 12 residues. The V gene lost 1 base and the J gene lost 3 bases, with 2 bases spanning the gap. Germline CDR1 MGHRA, CDR2 YSYEKL. The CDR3 DNA reads TGCGCCAGCAGCCAAGCAACAGATACGCAGTATTTT. The encoded protein is CASSQATDTQYF.

The CDR3 protein is CASSLWGTSGEETDTQYF. CDR3 DNA: TGTGCCAGCAGTTTATGGGGGACTAGCGGAGAAGAGACAGATACGCAGTATTTT. V usage is TRBV28 and J usage is TRBJ2-3; 11 bases align to TRBD2. The CDR3 covers 18 residues. The V gene's germline CDR1 is MDHEN and CDR2 SYDVKM. With V trimmed by 0 bases and J by 3 bases, 8 bases remained unmatched.

DNA for the CDR3: TGTGCCAGTAGCCGACAGCCGAACACTGAAGCTTTCTTT. Translation: CASSRQPNTEAFF. The chain uses TRBV19 and TRBJ1-1, with D possibly being TRBD1 (5 bases). The CDR3 is 13 amino acids. V was pared by 6 bases and J by 1 base, with 9 bases between. Germline V CDR1 and CDR2: LNHDA, SQIVND (reference sequence).

There are a few counts of this clone. V and J are TRBV28 and TRBJ1-2; TRBD1 is a possible D gene (6 bases). The CDR3 covers 17 residues. Germline-derived CDR1 and CDR2 are MDHEN and SYDVKM. The V and J ends lost 6 bases and 5 bases respectively, with 25 bases between them. This CDR3 reads CASSPRYFRDKVYGYTF. Here the CDR3 DNA reads TGTGCCAGCAGCCCCCGTTACTTCCGGGACAAGGTTTATGGCTACACCTTC.

The chain has TRBV7-4 and TRBJ1-5; 7 nucleotides agree with TRBD1. This CDR3 region has 16 residues. J gave up 0 bases and V 2 bases, and 4 bases lay outside the gene matches. Germline CDR1 SGHVT, CDR2 SQSDAQ. The CDR3 region is CASSLRGGLSNQPQHF. The CDR3 DNA is TGTGCCAGCAGCTTACGAGGGGGCCTTAGCAATCAGCCCCAGCATTTT.

V gene TRBV27 combines with J gene TRBJ1-6; TRBD1 matches 11 bases. V was pared by 3 bases and J by 7 bases, with 8 bases of the junction left unmatched. The CDR3 has 17 residues. Germline lookup yields CDR1 MNHEY and CDR2 SMNVEV (reference sequence). CDR3 nucleotide sequence: TGTGCCAGCAGTTTTTGGACAGGGGGCATTGGGAATTCACCCCTCCACTTT. This translates into CASSFWTGGIGNSPLHF.

V usage is TRBV27 and J usage is TRBJ2-7, with 9 bases lining up with TRBD1. Germline CDR1 reads MNHEY; CDR2 reads SMNVEV (reference sequence). The CDR3 extends over 15 amino acids. The junction had 9 bases not matched to a gene; V was cut back by 6 bases and J by 3 bases. The CDR3 is CASSLYPDRGYEQYF. In nucleotides, the CDR3 is TGTGCCAGCAGCCTCTACCCGGACAGGGGCTACGAGCAGTACTTC.

V and J are TRBV30 and TRBJ2-3; weak D call: TRBD1 (5 bases). This CDR3 spans 15 amino acids. Germline loops: CDR1 GTSNPN, CDR2 SVGIG (reference sequence). The ends were cut back, 0 bases at V and 1 base at J, with 11 bases in the middle. CDR3 in amino acids: CAWSVHGAGTDTQYF. CDR3 DNA: TGTGCCTGGAGTGTACATGGGGCAGGCACAGATACGCAGTATTTT.

This clone came up a few times. The V gene is TRBV27, the J gene TRBJ2-1, with a tentative D call TRBD2 (5 bases). The V end lost 3 bases, the J end lost 0 bases, and 12 bases lay between the germline ends. The CDR3 extends over 16 amino acids. Germline assignment: CDR1 MNHEY and CDR2 SMNVEV (reference sequence). The CDR3 sequence: CASSLWPGGSYNEQFF. In DNA form, the CDR3 reads TGTGCCAGCAGTTTGTGGCCCGGAGGCTCCTACAATGAGCAGTTCTTC.

V and J are TRBV5-1 and TRBJ2-5, with 9 bases that match TRBD1. V gave up 3 bases and J gave up 5 bases; unmatched junction bases: 5. There are 14 residues in the CDR3. In germline, CDR1 is SGHRS, CDR2 YFSETQ. The CDR3 coding sequence is TGCGCCAGCAGCTACGGACAGGGGCCGGAGACCCAGTACTTC. Its protein product is CASSYGQGPETQYF.

The count of this clone is one. The genes are TRBV7-9 and TRBJ2-7; no firm D call. Trimming took off 7 bases at V and 0 bases at J, with 10 bases between the two ends. This CDR3 is built from 13 residues. Germline V gene lookup returns CDR1 SEHNR and CDR2 FQNEAQ (reference sequence). The CDR3 DNA reads TGTGCCAGCATCCCACCGAGCTCCTACGAGCAGTACTTC. Its protein product is CASIPPSSYEQYF.

This clone was seen just once. This chain connects TRBV28 to TRBJ2-1, with TRBD2 matching over 8 bases. V dropped 5 bases and J dropped 0; count of bases not matched to a gene: 0. Looked up from germline, CDR1 is MDHEN and CDR2 is SYDVKM. The CDR3 is made up of 14 amino acids. The CDR3: CASSRGGSYNEQFF. CDR3 in DNA: TGTGCCAGCAGTCGGGGGGGCTCCTACAATGAGCAGTTCTTC.